This is a list of T cell receptor beta chains from one sample in a study of vaccination and CD4 T cells after COVID-19. TCRdb reprocessed the PCR reads with MiXCR, giving one entry per CDR3 protein. The sample shows 2,900 or so distinct CDR3 sequences, about 30% of them seen only once. Their antigens are not known. The sequenced sample consisted of CD4+ T cells from blood, cultured in vitro. These receptors originate from a human donor who had recovered from COVID-19. Each CDR3 is given with its conserved first and last residue. The order of the fields is V gene, CDR3 protein.

V gene: TRBV18; CDR3 protein: CASSPQTDYGYTF
V gene: TRBV7-9; CDR3 protein: CASSLRGTGELFF
V gene: TRBV12-3/TRBV12-4; CDR3 protein: CASRGDGPYNEQFF
V gene: TRBV5-4; CDR3 protein: CASSLAGVSSPLHF
V gene: TRBV15; CDR3 protein: CATSKDRGPYEQYF
V gene: TRBV11-2; CDR3 protein: CASSLDRGALHPNYGYTF
V gene: TRBV2; CDR3 protein: CASSPLSGGSLYNEQFF
V gene: TRBV6-1; CDR3 protein: CASSEAGISPLHF
V gene: TRBV27; CDR3 protein: CASSLKRGGSINYSGANVLTF
V gene: TRBV5-4; CDR3 protein: CASSSGGTGDYGYTF
V gene: TRBV18; CDR3 protein: CASSPRVGYTEAFF
V gene: TRBV6-5; CDR3 protein: CASSWDHRLETQYF
V gene: TRBV12-3/TRBV12-4; CDR3 protein: CASGILGGNTEAFF
V gene: TRBV20-1; CDR3 protein: CSAGPTGTSTDTQYF
V gene: TRBV10-3; CDR3 protein: CAISVGGVDTEAFF
V gene: TRBV12-5; CDR3 protein: CASGGQGGTDTQYF
V gene: TRBV24-1; CDR3 protein: CATSDLLADSNQPQHF
V gene: TRBV12-3/TRBV12-4; CDR3 protein: CASSNHVRDRDNSPLHF
V gene: TRBV6-1; CDR3 protein: CARSRSASIQGGQETQYF
V gene: TRBV30; CDR3 protein: CAWSRGQGSGKLFF
V gene: TRBV6-1; CDR3 protein: CARRDDGNYGYTF
V gene: TRBV6-5; CDR3 protein: CASSYQVNSYEQYF
V gene: TRBV30; CDR3 protein: CAWSVRENQPQHF
V gene: TRBV5-6; CDR3 protein: CASSLRQGHEQYF
V gene: TRBV20-1; CDR3 protein: CSARLRGGAGGELFF
V gene: TRBV2; CDR3 protein: CASSIQGVKNTGELFF
V gene: TRBV9; CDR3 protein: CASSPEGAYNSPLHF
V gene: TRBV15; CDR3 protein: CATSVGGQQETQYF
V gene: TRBV18; CDR3 protein: CASSPPDSGNQPQHF
V gene: TRBV6-1; CDR3 protein: CASSEWGTVPGNTIYF
V gene: TRBV27; CDR3 protein: CASSSLTGRDTQYF
V gene: TRBV6-1; CDR3 protein: CASPQRAFF
V gene: TRBV30; CDR3 protein: CAWSSAEELFF
V gene: TRBV30; CDR3 protein: CAWSVGGAGWETQYF
V gene: TRBV6-1; CDR3 protein: CASREGAGKHQPQHF
V gene: TRBV23-1; CDR3 protein: CASLKGISTGTYEQYF
V gene: TRBV30; CDR3 protein: CAWSAKSTGFGEQYF
V gene: TRBV29-1; CDR3 protein: CSVGGVKQPQHF
V gene: TRBV2; CDR3 protein: CATCSGQQCRELFF
V gene: TRBV25-1; CDR3 protein: CASSGTSGLDTQYF
V gene: TRBV20-1; CDR3 protein: CSAQGPHGNTDTQYF
V gene: TRBV7-9; CDR3 protein: CASSLSGGLEQYF
V gene: TRBV2; CDR3 protein: CASSSGTGSYGYTF
V gene: TRBV12-5; CDR3 protein: CASGTGMPDTQYF
V gene: TRBV5-1; CDR3 protein: CASSLGSRGRPYNSPLHF